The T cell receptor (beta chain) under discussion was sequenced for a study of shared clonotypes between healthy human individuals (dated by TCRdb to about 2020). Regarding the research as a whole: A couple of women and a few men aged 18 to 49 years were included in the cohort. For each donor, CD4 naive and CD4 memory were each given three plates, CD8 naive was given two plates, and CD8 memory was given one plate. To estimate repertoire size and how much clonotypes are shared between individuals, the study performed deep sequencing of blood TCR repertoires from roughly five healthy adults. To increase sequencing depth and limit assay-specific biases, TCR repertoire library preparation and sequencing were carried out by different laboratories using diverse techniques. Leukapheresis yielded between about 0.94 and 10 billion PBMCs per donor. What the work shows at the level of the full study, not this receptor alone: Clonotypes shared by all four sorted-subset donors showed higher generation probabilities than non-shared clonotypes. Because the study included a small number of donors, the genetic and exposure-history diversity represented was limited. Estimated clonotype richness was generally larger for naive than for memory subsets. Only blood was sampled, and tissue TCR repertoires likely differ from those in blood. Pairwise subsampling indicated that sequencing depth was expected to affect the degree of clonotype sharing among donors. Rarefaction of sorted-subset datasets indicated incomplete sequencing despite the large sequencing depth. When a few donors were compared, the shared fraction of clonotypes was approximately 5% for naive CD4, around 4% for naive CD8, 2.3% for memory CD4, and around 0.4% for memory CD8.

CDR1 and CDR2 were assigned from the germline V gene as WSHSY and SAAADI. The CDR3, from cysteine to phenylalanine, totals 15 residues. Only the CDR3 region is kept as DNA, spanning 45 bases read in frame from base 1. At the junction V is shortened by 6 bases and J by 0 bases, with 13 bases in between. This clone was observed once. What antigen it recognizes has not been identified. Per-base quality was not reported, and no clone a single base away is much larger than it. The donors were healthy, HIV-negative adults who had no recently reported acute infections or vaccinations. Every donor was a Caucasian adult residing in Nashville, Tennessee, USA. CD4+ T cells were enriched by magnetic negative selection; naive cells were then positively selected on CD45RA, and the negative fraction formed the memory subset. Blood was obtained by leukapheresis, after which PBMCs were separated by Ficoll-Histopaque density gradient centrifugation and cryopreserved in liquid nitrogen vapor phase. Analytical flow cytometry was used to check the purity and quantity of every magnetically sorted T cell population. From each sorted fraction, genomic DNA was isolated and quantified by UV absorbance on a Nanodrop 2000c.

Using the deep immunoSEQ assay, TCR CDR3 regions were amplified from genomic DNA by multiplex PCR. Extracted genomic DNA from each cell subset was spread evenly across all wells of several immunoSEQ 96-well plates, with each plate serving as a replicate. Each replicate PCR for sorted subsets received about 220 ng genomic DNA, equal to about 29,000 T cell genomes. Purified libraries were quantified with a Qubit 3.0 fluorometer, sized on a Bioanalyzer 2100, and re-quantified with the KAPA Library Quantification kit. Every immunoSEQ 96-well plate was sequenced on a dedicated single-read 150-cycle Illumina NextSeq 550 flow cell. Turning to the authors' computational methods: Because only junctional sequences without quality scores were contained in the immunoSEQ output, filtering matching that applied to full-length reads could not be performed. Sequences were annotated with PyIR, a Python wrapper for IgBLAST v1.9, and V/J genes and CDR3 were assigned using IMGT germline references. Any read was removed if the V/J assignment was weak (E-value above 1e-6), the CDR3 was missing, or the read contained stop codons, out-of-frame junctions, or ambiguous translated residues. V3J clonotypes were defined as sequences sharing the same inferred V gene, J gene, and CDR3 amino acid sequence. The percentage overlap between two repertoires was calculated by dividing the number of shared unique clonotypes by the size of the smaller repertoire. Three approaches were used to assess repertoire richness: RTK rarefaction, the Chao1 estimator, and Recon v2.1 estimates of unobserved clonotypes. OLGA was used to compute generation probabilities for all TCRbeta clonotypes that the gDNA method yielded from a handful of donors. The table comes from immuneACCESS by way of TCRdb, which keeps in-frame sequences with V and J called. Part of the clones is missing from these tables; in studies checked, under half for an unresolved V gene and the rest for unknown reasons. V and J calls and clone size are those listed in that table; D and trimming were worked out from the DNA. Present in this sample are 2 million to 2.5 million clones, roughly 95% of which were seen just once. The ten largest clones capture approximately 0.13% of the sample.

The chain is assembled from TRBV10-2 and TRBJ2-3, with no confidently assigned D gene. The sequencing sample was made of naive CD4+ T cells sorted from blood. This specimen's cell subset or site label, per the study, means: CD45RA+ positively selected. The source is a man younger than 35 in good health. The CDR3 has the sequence CASRLWTISTDTQYF. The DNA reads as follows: TGCGCCAGCAGGCTGTGGACCATTAGCACAGATACGCAGTATTTT.